This is a list of T cell receptor beta chains from one sample in a study of T cell repertoires in cytomegalovirus infection. MiXCR was run by TCRdb on the reads, yielding one entry per CDR3 protein. The sample consists of roughly 250,000 distinct CDR3 sequences, 20% to 25% of them appearing once. The sequencing input was CD8+ T cells from PBMCs. Receptors originate from a human donor in good health (CMV status not recorded). Some clones in this sample may be carry-over from other donors' samples. Both conserved end residues are part of each CDR3. Each record gives: J gene, clone size, D gene, V gene, CDR3 protein, CDR3 DNA. The D gene is left open where the match is weak. Rows give clone size only sometimes, using once, few, many, or a class for an expanded clone.

TRBJ1-6	NA	NA	TRBV20-1	CSARDDREPYNSPLHF	TGCAGTGCTAGAGATGACCGAGAACCCTATAATTCACCCCTCCACTTT
TRBJ2-1	NA	NA	TRBV20-1	CSARVLAGAGNEQFF	TGCAGTGCTAGAGTTCTCGCGGGGGCGGGCAATGAGCAGTTCTTC
TRBJ1-2	NA	NA	TRBV20-1	CSAPNYRNYGYTF	TGCAGTGCTCCGAATTACAGAAACTATGGCTACACCTTC
TRBJ2-7	few	NA	TRBV7-6	CASSSRIGPYEQYF	TGTGCCAGCAGCTCCCGAATCGGACCCTACGAGCAGTACTTC
TRBJ2-7	few	TRBD1	TRBV19	CASSSGTGFYEQYF	TGTGCCAGTAGTTCCGGGACAGGGTTCTACGAGCAGTACTTC
TRBJ1-1	few	NA	TRBV19	CASSTGLAREAFF	TGTGCCAGTAGCACCGGGCTGGCAAGGGAAGCTTTCTTT
TRBJ2-2	NA	NA	TRBV2	CASSEFLGRELFF	TGTGCCAGCAGTGAGTTCCTGGGGAGGGAGCTGTTTTTT
TRBJ1-2	few	TRBD1	TRBV7-2	CASSFPRDRGDANYGYTF	TGTGCCAGCAGCTTTCCAAGGGACAGGGGCGACGCTAACTATGGCTACACCTTC
TRBJ1-2	few	NA	TRBV4-2	CASSQEWGPYGYTF	TGTGCCAGCAGCCAAGAGTGGGGACCCTATGGCTACACCTTC
TRBJ2-2	few	TRBD2	TRBV9	CASSPVSGGITGELFF	TGTGCCAGCAGCCCAGTGAGCGGGGGGATAACCGGGGAGCTGTTTTTT
TRBJ2-7	many	NA	TRBV7-6	CASSLASGREQYF	TGTGCCAGCAGCTTAGCGTCAGGTCGCGAGCAGTACTTC
TRBJ1-5	few	NA	TRBV7-9	CASSFSDSSNQPQHF	TGTGCCAGCAGCTTTTCTGACAGTAGCAATCAGCCCCAGCATTTT
TRBJ1-2	NA	NA	TRBV29-1	CSVREGFNYGYTF	TGCAGCGTCCGCGAGGGGTTCAACTATGGCTACACCTTC
TRBJ1-5	few	NA	TRBV28	CASSPTGVLDNQPQHF	TGTGCCAGCAGTCCGACAGGAGTCCTTGACAATCAGCCCCAGCATTTT
TRBJ2-7	many	NA	TRBV7-8	CASSLEYQGLSYEQYF	TGTGCCAGCAGCTTAGAATACCAGGGCCTCTCCTACGAGCAGTACTTC